This entry lists 18 T cell receptor beta chains sequenced from one sample in a study of cytomegalovirus exposure and HLA in healthy donors. Assay: immunoSEQ multiplex PCR; the TCRdb copy retains only in-frame clones and omits some. The sample yields over 200,000 clones, roughly 84% seen once. Sequencing was done on a sample of PBMCs. The receptors originated from a woman under 30 in good health and CMV-seropositive.

V is TRBV5-1 and J is TRBJ2-7; 7 bases map to TRBD2. Trimming cost V 7 bases and J 5 bases; bases outside gene matches: 9. The CDR3 length is 13 residues. Germline values: CDR1 SGHRS, CDR2 YFSETQ. The DNA for the CDR3 is TGCGCCAGCCAGAGCGGGAATGATAACGAGCAGTACTTC. The encoded protein is CASQSGNDNEQYF.

This clone has only one observation. The V and J genes are TRBV18 and TRBJ2-1, with TRBD1 identical over 7 bases. J was trimmed by 8 bases and V by 2 bases; bases with no gene match: 9. Germline lookup yields CDR1 KGHSH and CDR2 LQKENI. The CDR3 length is 15 residues. The CDR3 reads CASSPRTGVYHEQFF. The CDR3 bases are TGTGCCAGCTCACCAAGGACAGGCGTATACCATGAGCAGTTCTTC.

Only one count was recorded for this clone. The gene calls are TRBV5-4 and TRBJ1-2; D unclear. V was cut by 3 bases and J by 4 bases, with 13 bases left in between. CDR1 SGHNT and CDR2 YYREEE come from the germline V gene (reference sequence). The CDR3 extends over 14 amino acids. The CDR3 here is CASSSSANTYGYTF. CDR3 nucleotides: TGTGCCAGCAGCTCCTCAGCGAATACCTATGGCTACACCTTC.

The chain links TRBV7-8 to TRBJ1-3; D might be TRBD1 (6 bases). Trimming shortened V by 0 bases and J by 0 bases, and 18 bases separated the two germline ends. CDR1 and CDR2 from the germline V gene are SGHVS and FQNEAQ. This CDR3 is 19 amino acids long. The CDR3 spells CASSLARLGGANSGNTIYF. In DNA, the CDR3 is TGTGCCAGCAGCTTAGCCAGGCTAGGGGGTGCAAACTCTGGAAACACCATATATTTT.

J is TRBJ1-5 and V is TRBV7-9; 7 nucleotides line up with TRBD1. The CDR3 has 15 residues. The ends lost 4 bases at V and 7 bases at J; junction bases unmatched: 10. From germline, CDR1 is SEHNR and CDR2 FQNEAQ (reference sequence). CDR3 bases: TGTGCCAGCAGCTCACCAGATAACAGGGGACAGCCCCAGCATTTT. Protein product: CASSSPDNRGQPQHF.

This chain joins TRBV6-1 and TRBJ1-1; D possibly corresponds to TRBD1 (5 bases). CDR3 size: 11 residues. V lost 10 bases and J 3 bases, leaving 9 bases between the germline ends. Germline CDR1 is MNHNS and CDR2 is SASEGT. The CDR3 reads CAIDSDTEAFF. CDR3 in DNA: TGTGCCATCGACAGCGACACTGAAGCTTTCTTT.

In DNA form, the CDR3 reads TGTGCCATCAGTGATTCACAGTCGAACACTGAAGCTTTCTTT. It codes for CAISDSQSNTEAFF. This chain joins TRBV10-3 and TRBJ1-1; D is unresolved. The CDR3 is 14 residues long. V was clipped by 3 bases and J by 1 base, with 9 bases between them. Germline V gives CDR1 ENHRY, CDR2 SYGVKD.

CDR3 nucleotide sequence: TGCAGCGTTTTGGACACCTACGAGCAGTACTTC. This codes for CSVLDTYEQYF. J is TRBJ2-7 and V is TRBV29-1; tentatively, D is TRBD1 (5 bases). The CDR3 covers 11 residues. Per the germline V gene, CDR1 is SQVTM and CDR2 is ANQGSEA. V lost 5 bases, J lost 2 bases, and 7 bases lay in between.

The chain links TRBV5-6 to TRBJ1-2, with D unclear. Trimming took off 1 base at V and 7 bases at J, with 17 bases between the two ends. CDR1 is SGHDT, CDR2 YYEEEE, per germline. This CDR3 spans 15 amino acids. CDR3 nucleotides: TGTGCCAGCAGCTTGATACATCAGGACTCGGGTGGCTACACCTTC. This encodes CASSLIHQDSGGYTF.

The V gene is TRBV9, the J gene TRBJ2-2, with TRBD2 as a possible D gene (5 bases). This CDR3 is 14 amino acids long. Germline values: CDR1 SGDLS, CDR2 YYNGEE. The V gene lost 2 bases and the J gene lost 3 bases, with 8 bases spanning the gap. The CDR3 nucleotides read TGTGCCAGCAGCGTTTGGGGAGACACCGGGGAGCTGTTTTTT. This sequence encodes CASSVWGDTGELFF.

This clone was observed a handful of times. This chain connects TRBV5-1 to TRBJ2-7, with D possibly matching TRBD1 (6 bases). This CDR3 contains 15 residues. CDR1 and CDR2 (germline): SGHRS, YFSETQ. V lost 2 bases to trimming and J lost 0 bases, with 12 bases between them. CDR3 sequence (DNA): TGCGCCAGCAGCTTAGTTGGACAGATCTCCTACGAGCAGTACTTC. It translates to CASSLVGQISYEQYF.

The rearrangement uses TRBV9 and TRBJ2-5, with 8 bases aligning to TRBD2. CDR1 and CDR2 (germline): SGDLS, YYNGEE. The CDR3 contains 20 residues. J lost 2 bases, V lost 0 bases, and 18 bases had no gene match. The CDR3 DNA sequence: TGTGCCAGCAGCGTAGCTTCGCTGCTAGCGGGTCGGGGGGAACAAGAGACCCAGTACTTC. It specifies CASSVASLLAGRGEQETQYF.

The rearrangement links TRBV6-5 to TRBJ1-5, with 7 bases lining up with TRBD1. J lost 7 bases, V lost 4 bases, and 10 bases had no gene match. This CDR3 is 15 amino acids long. Germline V lookup: CDR1 MNHEY, CDR2 SVGAGI. The CDR3 protein is CASSFNRGWDQPQHF. The CDR3 nucleotides are TGTGCCAGCAGTTTCAACAGGGGATGGGACCAGCCCCAGCATTTT.

V and J are TRBV2 and TRBJ1-1, with a possible D match to TRBD1 (5 bases). The CDR3 has 13 residues. With 10 bases removed from V and 0 bases from J, the gap between germline ends came to 12 bases. Germline V CDR1 and CDR2: SNHLY, FYNNEI. The CDR3 reads CAIPDTLNTEAFF. The CDR3 DNA sequence: TGTGCCATCCCGGACACATTGAACACTGAAGCTTTCTTT.

This rearrangement joins TRBV5-4 to TRBJ1-2; 8 bases map to TRBD1. This CDR3 spans 14 amino acids. The germline V gene encodes CDR1 SGHNT and CDR2 YYREEE (reference sequence). After removal of 0 bases from V and 7 bases from J, the junction contained 5 bases not matched to a gene. This CDR3 reads CASSLGGQVGGYTF. DNA for the CDR3: TGTGCCAGCAGCTTGGGGGGACAGGTTGGTGGCTACACCTTC.

The V gene is TRBV30, the J gene TRBJ1-5, with a possible D match to TRBD1 (5 bases). CDR3 length: 13 amino acids. The ends were cut back, 2 bases at V and 2 bases at J, with 7 bases in the middle. The V gene's germline CDR1 is GTSNPN and CDR2 SVGIG (reference sequence). The CDR3 region is CAWSPGGNQPQHF. The CDR3 DNA sequence: TGTGCCTGGAGTCCGGGGGGCAATCAGCCCCAGCATTTT. The full variable domain, rest sourced from reference TRBV30 and TRBJ1-5, is SQTIHQWPATLVQPVGSPLSLECTVEGTSNPNLYWYRQAAGRGLQLLFYSVGIGQISSEVPQNLSASRPQDRQFILSSKKLLLSDSGFYLCAWSPGGNQPQHFGDGTRLSIL.

The chain couples TRBV5-1 to TRBJ2-3; 16 nucleotides line up with TRBD2. The trim removed 3 bases at V and 8 bases at J, leaving 12 bases unmatched. This CDR3 is built from 18 residues. Germline assignment: CDR1 SGHRS and CDR2 YFSETQ. CDR3 in amino acids: CASSSRGLAGGLHVTQYF. In DNA form, the CDR3 reads TGCGCCAGCAGCTCGAGGGGACTAGCGGGAGGGCTCCACGTTACGCAGTATTTT. Supplemented by reference TRBV5-1 and TRBJ2-3, the full variable domain reads KAGVTQTPRYLIKTRGQQVTLSCSPISGHRSVSWYQQTPGQGLQFLFEYFSETQRNKGNFPGRFSGRQFSNSRSEMNVSTLELGDSALYLCASSSRGLAGGLHVTQYFGPGTRLTVL.

The gene calls are TRBV29-1 and TRBJ2-1, with 15 positions matching TRBD2. Germline V gene sequence: CDR1 SQVTM, CDR2 ANQGSEA. This CDR3 is 22 amino acids long. The V gene end was trimmed by 4 bases and the J gene end by 6 bases; junction bases not matched to a gene: 25. The CDR3 loop reads CSVADPGTSGRLTGLFSNEQFF. Here the CDR3 DNA reads TGCAGCGTTGCGGATCCCGGGACTAGCGGGAGGTTGACCGGCCTTTTTAGCAATGAGCAGTTCTTC.